The 27 T cell receptor beta chains listed next were all sequenced from one sample in a study of early T cells in non-severe SARS-CoV-2 infection. TCRdb itself ran the 5' RACE reads through MiXCR, one entry per CDR3 protein. The repertoire holds around 81,000 distinct CDR3 sequences, with about 14% as singletons. Material: whole blood. These receptors all come from an adult who was a healthcare worker with PCR-confirmed SARS-CoV-2 infection or an uninfected control (not recorded which).

The chain recombines TRBV10-3 with TRBJ2-1, with D unresolved. This CDR3 comprises 12 residues. Trimming cost V 8 bases and J 5 bases, with 10 bases left between them. Germline lookup yields CDR1 ENHRY and CDR2 SYGVKD. CDR3 amino acids: CAISRVDNEQFF. CDR3 bases: TGTGCCATCTCAAGGGTCGACAATGAGCAGTTCTTC.

The CDR3 coding sequence is TGTGCCAGCAGTCCTGAGACTAGCGGGGGCTCCTACAATGAGCAGTTCTTC. Translation: CASSPETSGGSYNEQFF. The chain couples TRBV12-3 or TRBV12-4 to TRBJ2-1; 12 nucleotides line up with TRBD2. The CDR3 runs 17 residues. The junction had 5 bases not matched to a gene; V was cut back by 5 bases and J by 0 bases.

This chain connects TRBV2 to TRBJ1-1; 10 bases are shared with TRBD1. The J segment lost 7 bases and the V segment lost 6 bases, leaving 11 bases of the junction unmatched. CDR1 is SNHLY, CDR2 FYNNEI, per germline. This CDR3 region has 15 residues. This chain's CDR3 is CASRGGQGVFDEAFF. The CDR3 DNA reads TGTGCCAGCAGAGGAGGACAGGGGGTGTTTGATGAAGCTTTCTTT.

The CDR3 reads CSVRQSSGYEQYF. The CDR3 DNA is TGCAGCGTGCGGCAAAGTAGTGGATACGAGCAGTACTTC. The J gene is TRBJ2-7, the V gene TRBV29-1; unclear D gene. Germline CDR1 and CDR2: SQVTM and ANQGSEA. The CDR3 has 13 amino acids. V lost 6 bases to trimming and J lost 4 bases, with 16 bases between them.

The rearrangement links TRBV18 to TRBJ2-1; D may match TRBD1 or TRBD2 (6 bases each). Trimming took 3 bases from V and 2 from J, leaving 17 bases between them. Germline assignment: CDR1 KGHSH and CDR2 LQKENI. This CDR3 has 17 residues. Here the CDR3 DNA reads TGTGCCAGCTCACCGCAAAGGGGGGTAGGTACCTACAATGAGCAGTTCTTC. Amino acid sequence: CASSPQRGVGTYNEQFF.

At least ten counts were recorded for this clonotype. The chain employs TRBV7-2 and TRBJ2-5, with 7 bases that match TRBD2. V lost 5 bases and J lost 7; bases outside the gene matches: 16. CDR1 and CDR2 (germline): SGHTA, FQGNSA. The CDR3 is made up of 16 amino acids. The CDR3 coding sequence is TGTGCCAGCAGCCAAAAGAGCAGGGACTACGGGCGGACCCAGTACTTC. Its translation: CASSQKSRDYGRTQYF.

CDR3 sequence reads: CASSPRDREVTEAFF. CDR3 in DNA: TGTGCCAGCAGTCCCCGGGACAGGGAAGTCACTGAAGCTTTCTTT. V gene TRBV11-2 combines with J gene TRBJ1-1; 9 bases align to TRBD1. There are 15 residues in the CDR3. Germline V gives CDR1 SGHAT, CDR2 FQNNGV. The V and J ends lost 6 bases and 4 bases, in that order; junction bases with no gene match: 9.

The chain carries TRBV27 and TRBJ2-4; unclear D gene. Per germline, CDR1 MNHEY and CDR2 SMNVEV (reference sequence). The CDR3 is 13 residues long. V dropped 6 bases and J dropped 7 bases, with 13 bases sitting between them. This CDR3 reads CASSPMFWNIQYF. In DNA, the CDR3 is TGTGCCAGCAGCCCGATGTTTTGGAACATTCAGTACTTC.

The chain has TRBV7-2 and TRBJ2-3; D is ambiguous. Germline CDR1 reads SGHTA; CDR2 reads FQGNSA. The V and J ends lost 4 bases and 3 bases respectively, with 11 bases between them. The CDR3 totals 14 residues. The CDR3 reads CASSSYVATDTQYF. In DNA, the CDR3 is TGTGCCAGCAGCTCCTATGTGGCGACAGATACGCAGTATTTT.

The J gene is TRBJ1-2, the V gene TRBV5-8; a possible D gene is TRBD1 (6 bases). The CDR3 has 14 residues. The ends were cut back, 6 bases at V and 0 bases at J, with 12 bases in the middle. Germline-derived CDR1 and CDR2 are SGHTS and YDEGEE. In DNA form, the CDR3 reads TGTGCCAGCATAACAGGGATAGCTAACTATGGCTACACCTTC. Amino acid sequence: CASITGIANYGYTF.

The rearrangement uses TRBV6-5 and TRBJ2-5; D may be TRBD2 (5 bases). The CDR3 extends over 14 amino acids. Trimming pared 6 bases from V and 7 bases from J, leaving 18 bases between. CDR1 and CDR2 from the germline V gene are MNHEY and SVGAGI. CDR3 in DNA: TGTGCCAGCAGGGGGAGTTCTCCCGAAGGGACCCAGTACTTC. Its protein is CASRGSSPEGTQYF.

The chain has TRBV29-1 and TRBJ1-1, with 7 nucleotides matching TRBD1. The J segment lost 3 bases and the V segment lost 4 bases, leaving 5 bases of the junction unmatched. Germline lookup yields CDR1 SQVTM and CDR2 ANQGSEA. This CDR3 is 13 amino acids long. CDR3 in amino acids: CSVGGGADTEAFF. CDR3 sequence (DNA): TGCAGCGTTGGAGGGGGCGCGGACACTGAAGCTTTCTTT.

The gene calls are TRBV15 and TRBJ2-7; D gene unclear. Germline V gene sequence: CDR1 LNHNV, CDR2 YYDKDF (reference sequence). Trimming took off 3 bases at V and 4 bases at J, with 16 bases between the two ends. The CDR3 runs 15 residues. The chain's CDR3 is CATSSPTGVQYEQYF. For the CDR3, the DNA is TGTGCCACCAGCAGCCCCACTGGCGTCCAATACGAGCAGTACTTC.

The CDR3 is CASKLGRQETQYF. The CDR3 region has the DNA TGTGCCAGCAAATTAGGCAGGCAGGAGACCCAGTACTTC. The chain links TRBV6-5 to TRBJ2-5; no definite D call. The CDR3 sequence is 13 residues long. V shed 7 bases and J shed 5 bases, with 14 bases lying between them. Germline V gene sequence: CDR1 MNHEY, CDR2 SVGAGI.

J is TRBJ2-7 and V is TRBV12-3 or TRBV12-4, with 11 bases lining up with TRBD2. This CDR3 comprises 15 residues. The V and J ends lost 5 bases and 1 base, in that order; junction bases with no gene match: 4. CDR3 sequence: CASSHGTSGSYEQYF. The DNA of the CDR3 is TGTGCCAGCAGTCACGGGACTAGCGGTTCCTACGAGCAGTACTTC.

This clonotype was counted between two and nine times. The gene calls are TRBV6-1 and TRBJ2-1; D is tentatively TRBD1 or TRBD2 (5 bases each). CDR1 and CDR2 from the germline V gene are MNHNS and SASEGT. Trimming removed 5 bases at V and 6 bases at J, with 26 bases between. The CDR3 is 18 residues long. The CDR3 DNA reads TGTGCCAGCAGTTTCCTCACTACCGGGGCCAGCCCCACCAATGAGCAGTTCTTC. Its protein product is CASSFLTTGASPTNEQFF.

DNA of the CDR3: TGTGCCAGCTCAGGCTCCTATAATTCACCCCTCCACTTT. Translating it yields CASSGSYNSPLHF. The chain employs TRBV28 and TRBJ1-6, with D hard to call. This CDR3 region has 13 residues. V lost 8 bases and J 0 bases, leaving 5 bases between the germline ends. Looked up from germline, CDR1 is MDHEN and CDR2 is SYDVKM.

This clonotype was seen ten or more times. The rearrangement uses TRBV5-5 and TRBJ2-3; D remains unclear. V dropped 0 bases and J dropped 3 bases, with 8 bases sitting between them. Germline V gene data show CDR1 as SGHKS and CDR2 as YYEKEE (reference sequence). The CDR3 sequence is 14 residues long. CDR3 in amino acids: CASSLGSSTDTQYF. For the CDR3, the DNA is TGTGCCAGCAGCTTGGGGTCCAGTACAGATACGCAGTATTTT. The whole variable domain, remainder taken from reference TRBV5-5 and TRBJ2-3, is DAGVTQSPTHLIKTRGQQVTLRCSPISGHKSVSWYQQVLGQGPQFIFQYYEKEERGRGNFPDRFSARQFPNYSSELNVNALLLGDSALYLCASSLGSSTDTQYFGPGTRLTVL.

Only a few counts were recorded for this clonotype. V gene TRBV19 combines with J gene TRBJ2-2; 9 bases align to TRBD1. V shed 5 bases, J shed 6 bases, and the junction held 7 bases outside the gene matches. The CDR3 is 15 residues long. In germline, CDR1 is LNHDA, CDR2 SQIVND (reference sequence). The CDR3 DNA follows: TGTGCCAGTAGTGTCCAGAACAGGGGGCCCGGGGAGCTGTTTTTT. This translates into CASSVQNRGPGELFF.

This clonotype was recorded many times. The V and J genes are TRBV18 and TRBJ2-3, with unresolved D. The CDR3 extends over 18 amino acids. The germline V gene encodes CDR1 KGHSH and CDR2 LQKENI. V was shortened by 2 bases and J by 0 bases, with 18 bases between the two germline ends. The CDR3 loop reads CASSPSPAPVESTDTQYF. The CDR3 DNA sequence: TGTGCCAGCTCACCATCCCCGGCGCCGGTGGAAAGCACAGATACGCAGTATTTT.

This clonotype showed up just once. The chain carries TRBV12-3 or TRBV12-4 and TRBJ1-2; D unclear. CDR3 length equals 13 residues. Trimming cost V 1 base and J 8 bases, with 11 bases left between them. The CDR3 bases are TGTGCCAGCAGTTTAGACTTGAGAGGGGGCTACACCTTC. Residues: CASSLDLRGGYTF.

In its sample, this clonotype was seen many times. This chain connects TRBV6-2 or TRBV6-3 to TRBJ2-2; the match to TRBD1 covers 7 bases. The junction had 4 bases not matched to a gene; V was cut back by 6 bases and J by 6 bases. This CDR3 comprises 13 residues. The V gene's germline CDR1 is MNHEY and CDR2 SVGEGT. The CDR3 is CASRVTGAGELFF. The CDR3 nucleotides are TGTGCCAGCAGAGTAACAGGGGCCGGGGAGCTGTTTTTT.

The CDR3 reads CSARLPGLEGETQYF. The CDR3 DNA is TGCAGTGCCCGGCTTCCGGGACTAGAAGGAGAGACCCAGTACTTC. The rearrangement uses TRBV20-1 and TRBJ2-5; 8 positions agree with TRBD2. Germline values: CDR1 DFQATT, CDR2 SNEGSKA (reference sequence). Germline trimming cut 6 bases from V and 4 bases from J; bases unmatched to any gene: 13. The CDR3 length is 15 residues.

In DNA form, the CDR3 reads TGCAGTGCTTGGACAGAATCGGGATACGAGCAGTACTTC. This gives the protein CSAWTESGYEQYF. The J gene is TRBJ2-7, the V gene TRBV20-1; TRBD1 might be the D (6 bases). V lost 5 bases and J 4 bases, leaving 15 bases between the germline ends. Per germline, CDR1 DFQATT and CDR2 SNEGSKA (reference sequence). The CDR3 runs to 13 residues.

This clonotype was seen repeatedly, ten times or more. The V call is TRBV6-1, the J call TRBJ2-3, with D unresolved. The V end lost 2 bases, the J end lost 6 bases, and 12 bases lay between the germline ends. Germline CDR1 reads MNHNS; CDR2 reads SASEGT. CDR3 size: 14 residues. The CDR3 is CASSEQWVQDTQYF. CDR3 in DNA: TGTGCCAGCAGTGAACAGTGGGTCCAGGATACGCAGTATTTT.

The sample holds a few counts of this clonotype. The chain recombines TRBV4-2 with TRBJ1-5, with 9 positions matching TRBD1. The germline V gene has CDR1 LGHNA and CDR2 YNFKEQ. The CDR3 extends over 14 amino acids. V trimming: 2 bases; J trimming: 7 bases; junction bases outside the gene matches: 3. The CDR3: CASSQTGGRQPQHF. The CDR3, as DNA: TGTGCCAGCAGCCAAACAGGGGGCCGGCAGCCCCAGCATTTT.

This clonotype turned up a few times. The chain is built from TRBV7-9 and TRBJ2-5; D gene unclear. Trimming shortened V by 3 bases and J by 3 bases, and 8 bases separated the two germline ends. CDR1 and CDR2 from the germline V gene are SEHNR and FQNEAQ (reference sequence). This CDR3 is 13 amino acids long. CDR3: CASSFGSEETQYF. CDR3 bases: TGTGCCAGCAGCTTCGGATCCGAAGAGACCCAGTACTTC.